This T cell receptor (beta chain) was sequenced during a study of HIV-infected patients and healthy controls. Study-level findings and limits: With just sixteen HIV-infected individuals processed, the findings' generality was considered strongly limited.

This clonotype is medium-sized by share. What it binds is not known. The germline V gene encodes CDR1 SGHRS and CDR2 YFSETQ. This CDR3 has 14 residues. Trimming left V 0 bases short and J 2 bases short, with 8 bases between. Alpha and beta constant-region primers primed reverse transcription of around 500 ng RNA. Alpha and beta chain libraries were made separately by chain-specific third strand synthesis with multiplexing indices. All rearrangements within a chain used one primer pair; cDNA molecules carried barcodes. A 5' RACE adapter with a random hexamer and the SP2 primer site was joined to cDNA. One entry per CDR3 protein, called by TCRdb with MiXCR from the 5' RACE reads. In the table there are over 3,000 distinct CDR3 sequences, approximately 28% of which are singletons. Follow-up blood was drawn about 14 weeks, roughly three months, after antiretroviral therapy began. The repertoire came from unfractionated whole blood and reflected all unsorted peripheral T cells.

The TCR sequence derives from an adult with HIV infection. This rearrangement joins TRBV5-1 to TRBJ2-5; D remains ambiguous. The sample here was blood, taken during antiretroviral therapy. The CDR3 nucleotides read TGCGCCAGCAGCTTGGCCACAGCTCAAGAGACCCAGTACTTC. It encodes CASSLATAQETQYF.